Following are 3 T cell receptor beta chains from one sample sequenced in a study of shared T cell receptors in the human thymus. Assay: immunoSEQ multiplex PCR; the TCRdb copy retains only in-frame clones and omits some. The table shows 700,000 or so clones, with 70% to 90% occurring only once. The same sample was also used in a study of human thymus T cells.

What was sequenced was thymocytes. These receptors were taken from a girl less than two years old with a congenital heart defect.

This chain joins TRBV2 and TRBJ2-5; weak D call: TRBD1 (6 bases). The germline V and J ends were trimmed by 8 bases and 1 base, with 8 bases remaining between them. The CDR3 totals 12 residues. Germline loops: CDR1 SNHLY, CDR2 FYNNEI. CDR3 DNA sequence: TGTGCCAGCCGAGGGGGCCAAGAGACCCAGTACTTC. Protein: CASRGGQETQYF.

The chain joins TRBV11-3 to TRBJ2-7; D perhaps matches TRBD1 (6 bases). The CDR3 sequence is 17 residues long. Trimming took 5 bases from V and 3 from J, leaving 23 bases between them. Germline V lookup: CDR1 SGHNT, CDR2 YENEEA. DNA for the CDR3: TGTGCCAGCAGCACTCGAAAAGGACAGCGCCCGTTCTACGAGCAGTACTTC. Translated, it gives CASSTRKGQRPFYEQYF.

V usage is TRBV7-2 and J usage is TRBJ2-7; 16 bases match TRBD2. V gave up 8 bases and J gave up 7 bases; unmatched junction bases: 5. The CDR3 covers 14 residues. Per the germline V gene, CDR1 is SGHTA and CDR2 is FQGNSA. The CDR3 loop reads CASGTSGGAVEQYF. The DNA of the CDR3 is TGTGCCAGCGGGACTAGCGGGGGGGCAGTAGAGCAGTACTTC.